A selection of T cell receptor beta chains follows, all from one sample in a study of blood T cell repertoires in COVID-19. Generated by immunoSEQ multiplex PCR, the TCRdb table keeps only in-frame clones and is missing some. The table has 180,000 or so clones, roughly 81% seen once. Sequenced input: peripheral blood. The source is a woman of 80 years or more with COVID-19, enrolled during active disease. Each CDR3 is given with its conserved first and last residue. The D gene is left open where the match is weak. Expanded clones get a size class; other rows say once, few or many, or leave the size out.

v_gene	abundance	j_gene	d_gene	CDR3aa	CDR3nt
TRBV2	NA	TRBJ2-1	TRBD2	CASSGRIGTRPSYNEQFF	TGTGCCAGCAGTGGTCGGATCGGGACTAGGCCGTCCTACAATGAGCAGTTCTTC
TRBV7-2	NA	TRBJ1-6	NA	CASAQRLSPLHF	TGTGCCAGCGCCCAGAGACTTTCACCCCTCCACTTT
TRBV2	NA	TRBJ2-1	TRBD2	CASRSGTSGYNEQFF	TGTGCCAGCAGATCCGGGACTAGCGGCTACAATGAGCAGTTCTTC
TRBV12-3/TRBV12-4	NA	TRBJ1-1	NA	CASSRRTYTEAFF	TGTGCCAGCAGCCGACGGACATACACTGAAGCTTTCTTT
TRBV24-1	NA	TRBJ2-1	TRBD2	CATSPTSGSGDEQFF	TGTGCCACCAGTCCGACTAGCGGGAGTGGTGATGAGCAGTTCTTC
TRBV5-1	NA	TRBJ1-3	NA	CASSAGGISGNTIYF	TGCGCCAGCAGCGCGGGGGGGATCTCTGGAAACACCATATATTTT
TRBV19	NA	TRBJ1-2	TRBD1	CASSPSTYRGQTYGYTF	TGTGCCAGTAGTCCCTCCACCTACAGGGGTCAGACCTATGGCTACACCTTC
TRBV3-1/TRBV3-2	NA	TRBJ2-2	NA	CASSQDPYTGELFF	TGTGCCAGCAGCCAAGACCCTTACACCGGGGAGCTGTTTTTT
TRBV5-4	NA	TRBJ2-2	NA	CASSLSKSNTGELFF	TGTGCCAGCAGCTTGAGCAAGTCGAACACCGGGGAGCTGTTTTTT
TRBV4-1	few	TRBJ1-5	NA	CASSQVGGHDDQPQHF	TGCGCCAGCAGCCAAGTGGGAGGACATGATGATCAGCCCCAGCATTTT
TRBV29-1	NA	TRBJ2-1	NA	CSVVGGYLSYNEQFF	TGCAGCGTTGTCGGCGGCTACCTCTCCTACAATGAGCAGTTCTTC
TRBV28	once	TRBJ2-1	TRBD2	CASSLPSGPTYNEQFF	TGTGCCAGCAGTTTACCTAGCGGGCCCACTTACAATGAGCAGTTCTTC
TRBV19	NA	TRBJ2-7	TRBD1	CASSIAWTGGYEQYF	TGTGCCAGTAGTATAGCCTGGACAGGGGGCTACGAGCAGTACTTC
TRBV12-5	NA	TRBJ1-6	TRBD1	CASGGQGANSPLHF	TGTGCTAGTGGGGGACAGGGGGCTAATTCACCCCTCCACTTT
TRBV2	NA	TRBJ1-2	NA	CASEDLQGNYGYTF	TGTGCCAGCGAGGACCTTCAGGGGAACTATGGCTACACCTTC
TRBV2	few	TRBJ2-7	TRBD1	CASSEGVAGGYEQYF	TGTGCCAGCAGTGAAGGGGTAGCAGGGGGCTACGAGCAGTACTTC
TRBV2	NA	TRBJ2-2	NA	CASSADSKRTGELFF	TGTGCCAGCAGTGCCGACTCGAAAAGGACCGGGGAGCTGTTTTTT
TRBV7-8	NA	TRBJ2-2	TRBD1	CASSRDRVGAGELFF	TGTGCCAGCAGCCGGGACAGGGTCGGGGCCGGGGAGCTGTTTTTT
TRBV3-1/TRBV3-2	NA	TRBJ2-7	NA	CASSQDLESYEQYF	TGTGCCAGCAGCCAAGATCTAGAGTCCTACGAGCAGTACTTC
TRBV5-1	few	TRBJ1-4	TRBD1	CASSWGTGGLANEKLFF	TGCGCCAGCAGCTGGGGGACAGGGGGCTTAGCTAATGAAAAACTGTTTTTT
TRBV3-1/TRBV3-2	once	TRBJ1-6	NA	CASSPGKGMSYNSPLHF	TGTGCCAGCAGCCCCGGGAAAGGGATGTCCTATAATTCACCCCTCCACTTT
TRBV10-1	NA	TRBJ2-3	NA	CASSELGPLKDTQYF	TGCGCCAGCAGTGAATTGGGCCCCCTGAAGGATACGCAGTATTTT
TRBV9	many	TRBJ1-6	NA	CAPGRGFPGDSPLHF	TGTGCCCCTGGCAGGGGATTCCCGGGTGATTCACCCCTCCACTTT
TRBV11-3	NA	TRBJ2-2	NA	CASSLAQLNTGELFF	TGTGCCAGCAGCTTAGCCCAACTAAACACCGGGGAGCTGTTTTTT
TRBV6-2/TRBV6-3	NA	TRBJ1-6	TRBD1	CASSWDSKGTLHF	TGTGCCAGCAGTTGGGACAGCAAAGGAACCCTCCACTTT
TRBV15	NA	TRBJ2-7	TRBD2	CATSRDQRLANPYEQYF	TGTGCCACCAGCAGAGACCAGCGACTAGCCAACCCCTACGAGCAGTACTTC
TRBV24-1	NA	TRBJ2-5	TRBD2	CATSDAGVETQYF	TGTGCCACCAGTGATGCGGGGGTGGAGACCCAGTACTTC